The 5 T cell receptor beta chains reported below all come from one sample, sequenced in a study of cytomegalovirus exposure and HLA in healthy donors. A multiplex PCR was run with 60 Vbeta primers and 13 Jbeta primers. TCRdb's table, derived via immunoSEQ multiplex PCR, lists solely in-frame clones and lacks some. This repertoire comprises around 52,000 clones; its ten largest clones make up about 24%. Sample: PBMCs. These receptors all stem from a man aged 35 to 55 in good health and CMV-seropositive.

The chain carries TRBV4-1 and TRBJ2-3, with D possibly TRBD1 on 5 matching bases. This CDR3 is built from 15 residues. Germline V gives CDR1 MGHRA, CDR2 YSYEKL. Deletions cut 1 base from V and 3 bases from J, with 11 bases between. The CDR3 region is CASSQVWAGTDTQYF. The CDR3 DNA reads as TGCGCCAGCAGCCAAGTTTGGGCAGGGACAGATACGCAGTATTTT.

The chain is built from TRBV18 and TRBJ2-7, with TRBD2 matching over 7 bases. Looked up from germline, CDR1 is KGHSH and CDR2 is LQKENI. Trimming removed 5 bases from V and 5 bases from J; junction bases left unmatched: 9. The CDR3 contains 14 residues. CDR3 bases: TGTGCCAGCTCAAGAGGCGGGAGCTTCGACGAGCAGTACTTC. Its protein product is CASSRGGSFDEQYF.

This sequence joins TRBV1 and TRBJ2-5; the table's D call, TRBD1, has no DNA check behind it. TRBV1 is a pseudogene segment. The CDR3 extends over 17 amino acids. CDR3 region: CTSSQDRGDRAQETQYF. CDR3 bases: TGCACCAGCAGCCAAGATCGAGGGGACAGGGCCCAAGAGACCCAGTACTTC.

This chain connects TRBV28 to TRBJ2-7; possible D gene TRBD1, 5 bases. The V end lost 6 bases, the J end lost 11 bases, and 20 bases lay between the germline ends. Germline loops: CDR1 MDHEN, CDR2 SYDVKM. This CDR3 is built from 13 residues. The CDR3 loop reads CASSPGHSLTEYF. In nucleotides, the CDR3 is TGTGCCAGCAGCCCCGGACATTCCCTAACGGAGTACTTC. Full variable domain (rest looked up from reference TRBV28 and TRBJ2-7): DVKVTQSSRYLVKRTGEKVFLECVQDMDHENMFWYRQDPGLGLRLIYFSYDVKMKEKGDIPEGYSVSREKKERFSLILESASTNQTSMYLCASSPGHSLTEYFGPGTRLTVT.

The chain uses TRBV7-2 and TRBJ1-4; D remains ambiguous. V was pared by 4 bases and J by 0 bases, with 6 bases between. The V gene's germline CDR1 is SGHTA and CDR2 FQGNSA. The length of the CDR3 is 14 residues. The CDR3 is CASSSIATNEKLFF. CDR3 DNA: TGTGCCAGCAGCTCCATAGCAACTAATGAAAAACTGTTTTTT.